The entry below describes one T cell receptor (beta chain). Its antigen is still unknown. Unmatched junction bases numbered 8, after V lost 4 bases and J lost 5 bases. Looked up from germline, CDR1 is SGHAT and CDR2 is FQNNGV. The CDR3 contains 16 residues. These data originate in a study of response to subunit inactivated influenza vaccine. Study-wide results and limits: T cells newly recruited by each seasonal influenza vaccination are few, the authors suggested.

MiXCR, applied by TCRdb to the RT-PCR reads, yields one record per CDR3 protein. The table shows roughly 160,000 distinct CDR3 sequences, with approximately 12% occurring only once. The TCR comes from a man between 50 and 75 years old who received an inactivated influenza vaccine. The sample was CD8+ T cells sorted from PBMCs, taken less than 30 months after vaccination. The chain is built from TRBV11-2 and TRBJ2-1, with 10 positions matching TRBD2. As DNA, the CDR3 is TGTGCCAGCAGCTCCTCAGCGGGAGGGCCAGACAATGAGCAGTTCTTC. This encodes CASSSSAGGPDNEQFF.